Sequencing of this TCR beta chain was carried out in a study of breast tumors, draining lymph nodes, adjacent tissues. This clonotype is judged medium-sized. V was cut by 5 bases and J by 2 bases, with 19 bases left in between. Germline V gene data show CDR1 as DFQATT and CDR2 as SNEGSKA (reference sequence). The CDR3 spans 15 residues. TCRdb processed the multiplex PCR reads anew with MiXCR; each CDR3 protein has one entry. Here the sample spans fewer than 30,000 distinct CDR3 sequences, 68% being singletons. Sequencing input: tumor-adjacent breast tissue. The clonotype was recovered from a female donor with breast cancer. Some clones in this sample may be carry-over from other donors' samples. The chain uses TRBV20-1 and TRBJ2-7; D call uncertain. The CDR3 reads CSAHRPGSGPYEQYF. Here the CDR3 DNA reads TGCAGTGCTCACCGACCAGGCTCCGGTCCCTACGAGCAGTACTTC.